Given below is one T cell receptor beta chain in context. Its antigen is currently unknown. The time point: week 11, during vaccination. Every vaccination contained 300 ug of the mutant IDH1 20-mer peptide and was paired with topical imiquimod. The entry originates in a study of a mutant IDH1 vaccine in newly diagnosed glioma. Study-level information: Patients underwent eight vaccinations, which took place in weeks 1, 3, 5, 7, 11, 15, 19 and 23. Vaccine dosing followed radiotherapy by 4-6 weeks, or accompanied temozolomide cycles. There were about 60% males and approximately 38% females among treated patients, whose mean age was approximately 44 years.

Repertoires were generated with immunoSEQ multiplex PCR, while TCRdb's copy carries only in-frame clones and drops some. The sample has about 66,000 clones; roughly 80% are singletons. Trimming removed 5 bases at V and 7 bases at J, with 21 bases between. Looked up from germline, CDR1 is MDHEN and CDR2 is SYDVKM. The CDR3 sequence is 16 residues long. This sequence was found in a man aged 30 to 45 with glioma. The sequencing here drew on PBMCs, taken from a glioma patient whose treatment included an IDH1 peptide vaccine. This rearrangement joins TRBV28 to TRBJ1-5; D may be TRBD1 (5 bases). CDR3 DNA: TGTGCCAGCAGTCCCAGACAGTTTATTGTTAAGCAGCCCCAGCATTTT. Translation gives CASSPRQFIVKQPQHF.